A selection of T cell receptor beta chains follows, all from one sample in a study of identical twins. TCRdb recomputed calls from the 5' RACE reads with MiXCR, one row per CDR3 protein. The sample holds under 500,000 distinct CDR3 sequences; roughly an eighth are singletons and the top ten take approximately 1%. Separately, the same data were catalogued under a study of yellow fever vaccine responses in identical twins.

The sample consisted of CD4+ T cells sorted from blood. These receptors were taken from a young woman in good health. The CDR3 runs from the conserved cysteine through the conserved F or W.

TRBV2 | CASSDSPRQGNGYTF
TRBV20-1 | CSARVGRMETQYF
TRBV29-1 | CSAGTGHGELFF
TRBV7-2 | CATGTPNEKLFF
TRBV10-2 | CASRGQGNTGELFF
TRBV6-5 | CASSLGQRTYEQYF
TRBV3-1 | CASSQNRGRGTDTQYF
TRBV5-5 | CASSGRDRKQETQYF
TRBV6-1 | CASSIHRSGGISGELFF
TRBV10-3 | CAISVLLGEQYF
TRBV5-1 | CASTSGGANNEQFF
TRBV6-1 | CATLGGTDEQFF
TRBV6-5 | CASSLQGTSTDTQYF
TRBV11-2 | CASSLMRLGLFF
TRBV29-1 | CSVEGALSRTQYF
TRBV20-1 | CSTTSGKHNEQFF
TRBV20-1 | CSAPLVGRTTGDGYTF
TRBV30 | CAWITSGAYEQYF
TRBV18 | CASSPNHSYNEQFF
TRBV20-1 | CSAQKTGLTEAFF
TRBV7-9 | CASSFEQKNQPQHF
TRBV20-1 | CSAPDTYEQYF
TRBV12-3/TRBV12-4 | CASSRRNLPTQYF
TRBV18 | CASSANRVDYGYTF
TRBV15 | CATSRDKSGVEPQHF
TRBV12-3/TRBV12-4 | CASSLLGQGDTQYF
TRBV29-1 | CSVEDGETQYF
TRBV7-3 | CASSLYVTGELFF
TRBV5-6 | CASSLGYSGRVFNEQFF
TRBV10-1 | CASSESGTSQETQYF
TRBV20-1 | CSARDLGGARGYTF
TRBV7-2 | CASSARPSGGNTEAFF
TRBV25-1 | CASSVQGFATEAFF
TRBV4-3 | CASSQDRSASPSQETQYF
TRBV7-2 | CASSTHREQYF
TRBV11-1 | CASTQGLAGESGQFF
TRBV10-2 | CASIRQPDSPLHF
TRBV11-2 | CASSLGAAPNYGYTF
TRBV20-1 | CSARVSTPVNSNQPQHF
TRBV20-1 | CSFLLSGANVLTF
TRBV5-5 | CAISPRVQETQYF
TRBV6-5 | CASSYSMERGPNEQFF
TRBV5-4 | CASSPAGVSNYGYTF
TRBV20-1 | CSAQQGVGTEAFF
TRBV7-8 | CASSLIRPDVLNTGELFF
TRBV30 | CACWMGGEDTEAFF
TRBV2 | CASSEGVRTNQETQYF
TRBV29-1 | CSVEESANEAFF
TRBV12-3/TRBV12-4 | CASSPRQSSGGELFF
TRBV11-2 | CASSLDSGNEQFF
TRBV5-5 | CASSLEEGRSYNEQFF